What follows describes a single T cell receptor (beta chain). Germline V gene data show CDR1 as SGHTA and CDR2 as FQGNSA. V lost 3 bases and J lost 12, with 18 bases in between. This CDR3 has 14 residues. This specimen comes from a study of T cell responses to AZD1222 COVID-19 vaccine. Profiled with immunoSEQ multiplex PCR; TCRdb holds only in-frame clones, not every one. The sample contains 130,000 to 150,000 clones, approximately 89% of which appear only once. This clonotype originated in an adult in good health. The rearrangement links TRBV7-2 to TRBJ2-1; no clear D gene. The sequenced sample was peripheral blood, obtained on day 0 of AZD1222 vaccination. The CDR3 here is CASSLPPLLSRQFF. DNA for the CDR3: TGTGCCAGCAGCTTGCCCCCCCTCCTCAGTCGGCAGTTCTTC.